The 20 T cell receptor beta chains below all came from one sample that was sequenced in a study of T cell repertoires in cytomegalovirus infection. TCRdb reanalysed the reads using MiXCR and keeps one entry per CDR3 protein. The table shows roughly 49,000 distinct CDR3 sequences, with 20% to 25% occurring only once. Antigen specificity for these receptors is unknown. Input material: PBMCs, sequenced either directly or after in vitro stimulation (not recorded which). These receptors all come from a human donor in good health (CMV status not recorded). Some clones in this sample may be carry-over from other donors' samples.

V gene TRBV5-1 combines with J gene TRBJ2-3; D remains ambiguous. The CDR3 loop spans 13 amino acids. Deletions cut 5 bases from V and 0 bases from J, with 7 bases between. Germline CDR1 and CDR2: SGHRS and YFSETQ. The CDR3 reads CASSLTSTDTQYF. The CDR3 DNA is TGCGCCAGCAGTTTGACCAGCACAGATACGCAGTATTTT.

This clonotype was detected a few times. V gene TRBV6-5 combines with J gene TRBJ2-3, with TRBD2 matching 8 bases. V lost 6 bases to trimming and J lost 1 base; unmatched junction nucleotides: 6. The CDR3 consists of 15 residues. Germline assignment: CDR1 MNHEY and CDR2 SVGAGI. The CDR3 sequence is CASSPTSGRTDTQYF. The CDR3 DNA reads as TGTGCCAGCAGCCCTACTAGCGGCCGCACAGATACGCAGTATTTT.

This clonotype was detected ten times or more. The chain couples TRBV19 to TRBJ2-1; a weak D match, TRBD2 (12 bases). The length of the CDR3 is 21 residues. Trimming took off 5 bases at V and 1 base at J, with 30 bases between the two ends. Germline-derived CDR1 and CDR2 are LNHDA and SQIVND (reference sequence). The CDR3 DNA follows: TGTGCCAGTAGTCTCCGGACAGGGGGCAGAACTAGCGGGGGGTCCTACAATGAGCAGTTCTTC. Encoded protein: CASSLRTGGRTSGGSYNEQFF.

The rearrangement uses TRBV6-1 and TRBJ2-1, with TRBD1 matching 8 bases. Germline lookup yields CDR1 MNHNS and CDR2 SASEGT. After removal of 6 bases from V and 8 bases from J, the junction contained 9 bases not matched to a gene. CDR3 size: 14 residues. The CDR3 region has the DNA TGTGCCAGCAGCCCAGGGGGCTTTACTGATGAGCAGTTCTTC. It specifies CASSPGGFTDEQFF.

The chain employs TRBV12-3 or TRBV12-4 and TRBJ2-7; TRBD1 matches 7 bases. The V and J ends lost 3 bases and 0 bases, in that order; junction bases with no gene match: 2. The CDR3 is 14 amino acids. The CDR3 DNA sequence: TGTGCCAGCAGTTTCCGGACAGGCTCCTACGAGCAGTACTTC. This translates into CASSFRTGSYEQYF.

J is TRBJ2-1 and V is TRBV28; no firm D call. The V gene lost 5 bases and the J gene lost 0 bases, with 14 bases spanning the gap. The germline gives CDR1 MDHEN, CDR2 SYDVKM. This CDR3 has 16 amino acids. The CDR3 spells CASSDLGFSSYNEQFF. The CDR3 nucleotides read TGTGCCAGCAGTGACTTAGGGTTTAGCTCCTACAATGAGCAGTTCTTC.

The V gene is TRBV5-5, the J gene TRBJ2-1; possibly TRBD1 for D (5 bases). Trimming pared 0 bases from V and 15 bases from J, leaving 16 bases between. The CDR3 runs 13 residues. The V gene's germline CDR1 is SGHKS and CDR2 YYEKEE (reference sequence). For the CDR3, the DNA is TGTGCCAGCAGCTTGGACGTTGGGGCTAGTCTGTTCTTC. The encoded protein is CASSLDVGASLFF.

V is TRBV19 and J is TRBJ2-1; D is possibly TRBD2 (5 bases). The germline V gene encodes CDR1 LNHDA and CDR2 SQIVND (reference sequence). The CDR3 sequence is 15 residues long. V lost 9 bases and J 0 bases, leaving 15 bases between the germline ends. The CDR3 DNA reads as TGTGCCAGCCGTAGAGGGTCAAGCTCCTACAATGAGCAGTTCTTC. This codes for CASRRGSSSYNEQFF.

This clonotype was recorded at least ten times. V and J are TRBV6-2 or TRBV6-3 and TRBJ2-6, with 12 nucleotides matching TRBD1. CDR1 and CDR2 from the germline V gene are MNHEY and SVGEGT. The CDR3 runs 20 residues. Unmatched junction bases numbered 13, after V lost 5 bases and J lost 2 bases. The CDR3 nucleotides are TGTGCCAGCAGTAGTAGACCCGGGACAGGGGGCTTCGCTGGGGCCAACGTCCTGACTTTC. Residues: CASSSRPGTGGFAGANVLTF.

This clonotype was counted at least ten times. The chain links TRBV7-8 to TRBJ2-1, with 12 positions matching TRBD2. The CDR3 is 18 residues long. Germline assignment: CDR1 SGHVS and CDR2 FQNEAQ. V lost 2 bases to trimming and J lost 2 bases; unmatched junction nucleotides: 7. This CDR3 is CASSLRLAGERTYNEQFF. The CDR3 DNA reads TGTGCCAGCAGCTTACGACTAGCGGGAGAACGAACCTACAATGAGCAGTTCTTC. Looking up the rest from reference TRBV7-8 and TRBJ2-1 gives the full variable domain: GAGVSQSPRYKVAKRGQDVALRCDPISGHVSLFWYQQALGQGPEFLTYFQNEAQLDKSGLPSDRFFAERPEGSVSTLKIQRTQQEDSAVYLCASSLRLAGERTYNEQFFGPGTRLTVL.

This clonotype was observed a handful of times. This sequence joins TRBV12-3 or TRBV12-4 and TRBJ1-1; D remains unclear. The CDR3 consists of 13 residues. Trimming removed 7 bases from V and 3 bases from J, with 12 bases in between. The CDR3 spells CASTQIPYTEAFF. CDR3 DNA sequence: TGTGCCAGCACACAAATCCCTTACACTGAAGCTTTCTTT.

This clonotype was seen ten or more times. The chain is built from TRBV7-2 and TRBJ2-1; 12 bases match TRBD2. The CDR3 contains 18 residues. Trimming at V came to 5 bases and at J to 2 bases, leaving 10 bases not matched to a gene. Germline CDR1 and CDR2: SGHTA and FQGNSA. CDR3 DNA: TGTGCCAGCAGCCGGACTAGCGGGAATCGGGATGCCTACAATGAGCAGTTCTTC. This translates into CASSRTSGNRDAYNEQFF.

In its sample, this clonotype was seen a few times. This chain joins TRBV20-1 and TRBJ1-5, with D possibly TRBD1 on 5 matching bases. Between the trimmed V and J ends, which lost 6 bases and 3 bases, there was a span of 18 bases. Germline lookup yields CDR1 DFQATT and CDR2 SNEGSKA (reference sequence). The CDR3 length is 15 residues. The CDR3 coding sequence is TGCAGTGCGGGGAGGGGAATCTCTTACAATCAGCCCCAGCATTTT. Translating gives CSAGRGISYNQPQHF.

There are a few counts of this clonotype. The V gene is TRBV12-3 or TRBV12-4, the J gene TRBJ1-1, with D maybe TRBD1 (5 bases). V was trimmed by 4 bases and J by 8 bases, leaving 14 bases between them. This CDR3 spans 13 amino acids. In DNA, the CDR3 is TGTGCCAGCAGTTCGTGGAGGGAGGGGGAAGCTTTCTTT. Its translation: CASSSWREGEAFF.

This clonotype was counted ten times or more. The rearrangement links TRBV20-1 to TRBJ1-4; D uncertain. V was shortened by 0 bases and J by 4 bases, with 9 bases between the two germline ends. In germline, CDR1 is DFQATT, CDR2 SNEGSKA (reference sequence). The length of the CDR3 is 14 residues. The CDR3, as DNA: TGCAGTGCTAGAGAGGGGAGCCGTAATGAAAAACTGTTTTTT. It yields the protein CSAREGSRNEKLFF.

Many counts were recorded for this clonotype. The chain employs TRBV4-1 and TRBJ2-7, with D possibly being TRBD2 (6 bases). The CDR3 consists of 15 residues. V shed 4 bases and J shed 2 bases, with 15 bases lying between them. Germline loops: CDR1 MGHRA, CDR2 YSYEKL. The CDR3 DNA sequence: TGCGCCAGCAGCCCAGATCCGGGACTCGCCTACGAGCAGTACTTC. Translated: CASSPDPGLAYEQYF.

V is TRBV11-2 and J is TRBJ2-7; D is ambiguous. V lost 3 bases to trimming and J lost 6 bases, with 9 bases between them. The CDR3 length is 12 residues. Germline assignment: CDR1 SGHAT and CDR2 FQNNGV. The CDR3: CASSLGPLEQYF. CDR3 in DNA: TGTGCCAGCAGCTTGGGCCCCCTCGAGCAGTACTTC.

The rearrangement links TRBV15 to TRBJ2-6; a weak D match, TRBD1 (6 bases). V lost 2 bases and J 0 bases, leaving 20 bases between the germline ends. The CDR3 length is 20 residues. The V gene's germline CDR1 is LNHNV and CDR2 YYDKDF (reference sequence). The CDR3 DNA sequence: TGTGCCACCAGCAGAAATCCGGACAGAGATATTTTCTCTGGGGCCAACGTCCTGACTTTC. This codes for CATSRNPDRDIFSGANVLTF.

Of note for this clonotype: A much larger clone differs by one base, so this may be a read error. In nucleotides, the CDR3 is TGTGCCAGCAGCTTAGAGGCGACAAGTAATTCACCCCTCCGCTTT. It yields the protein CASSLEATSNSPLRF. The chain recombines TRBV7-9 with TRBJ1-6; D is uncertain. Per the germline V gene, CDR1 is SEHNR and CDR2 is FQNEAQ (reference sequence). The CDR3 consists of 15 residues. Drawing the rest from reference TRBV7-9 and TRBJ1-6, the complete variable domain is DTGVSQNPRHKITKRGQNVTFRCDPISEHNRLYWYRQTLGQGPEFLTYFQNEAQLEKSRLLSDRFSAERPKGSFSTLEIQRTEQGDSAMYLCASSLEATSNSPLRFGNGTRLTVT.

The chain links TRBV15 to TRBJ2-3; D is unresolved. V was trimmed by 1 base and J by 6 bases, leaving 8 bases between them. CDR3 size: 13 residues. CDR1 LNHNV and CDR2 YYDKDF come from the germline V gene (reference sequence). The CDR3 is CATSRGPRDTQYF. DNA of the CDR3: TGTGCCACCAGCAGAGGTCCTAGGGATACGCAGTATTTT.